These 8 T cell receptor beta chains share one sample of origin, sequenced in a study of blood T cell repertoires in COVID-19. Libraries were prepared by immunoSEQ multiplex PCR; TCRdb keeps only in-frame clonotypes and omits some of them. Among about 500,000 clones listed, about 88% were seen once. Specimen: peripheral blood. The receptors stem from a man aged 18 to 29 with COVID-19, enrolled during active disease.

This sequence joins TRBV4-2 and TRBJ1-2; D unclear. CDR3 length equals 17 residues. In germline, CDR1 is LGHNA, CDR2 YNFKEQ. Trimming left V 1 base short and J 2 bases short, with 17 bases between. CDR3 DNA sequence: TGTGCCAGCAGCCAAGTCGGAGGGTTAGGAGGGAACTATGGCTACACCTTC. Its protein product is CASSQVGGLGGNYGYTF.

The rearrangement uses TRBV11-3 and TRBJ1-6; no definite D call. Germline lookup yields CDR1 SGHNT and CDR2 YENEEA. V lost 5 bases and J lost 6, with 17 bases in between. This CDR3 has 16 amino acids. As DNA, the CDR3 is TGTGCCAGCAGCGCGAGAGCCGGTCGGGGTAATTCACCCCTCCACTTT. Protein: CASSARAGRGNSPLHF.

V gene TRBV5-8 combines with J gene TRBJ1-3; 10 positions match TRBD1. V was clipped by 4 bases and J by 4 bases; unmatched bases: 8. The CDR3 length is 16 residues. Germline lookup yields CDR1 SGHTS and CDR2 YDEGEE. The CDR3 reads CASSKGQGVRGNTIYF. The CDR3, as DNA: TGTGCCAGCAGCAAAGGACAGGGGGTGCGAGGAAACACCATATATTTT.

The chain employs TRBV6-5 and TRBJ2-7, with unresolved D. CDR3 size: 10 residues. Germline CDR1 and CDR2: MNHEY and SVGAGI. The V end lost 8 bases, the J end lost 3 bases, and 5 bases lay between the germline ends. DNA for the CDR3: TGTGCCAGCTCCTACTACGAGCAGTACTTC. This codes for CASSYYEQYF.

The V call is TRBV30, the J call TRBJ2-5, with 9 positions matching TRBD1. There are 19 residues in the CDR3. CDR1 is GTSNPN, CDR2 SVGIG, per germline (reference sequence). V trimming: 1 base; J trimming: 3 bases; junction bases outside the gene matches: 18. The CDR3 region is CAWSGGYNLGQGQKETQYF. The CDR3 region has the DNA TGTGCCTGGAGTGGGGGATATAATCTCGGACAGGGGCAAAAAGAGACCCAGTACTTC.

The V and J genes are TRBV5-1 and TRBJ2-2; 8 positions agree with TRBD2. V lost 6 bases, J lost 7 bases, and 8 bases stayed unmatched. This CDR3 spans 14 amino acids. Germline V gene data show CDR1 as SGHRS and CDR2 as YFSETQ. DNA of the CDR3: TGCGCCAGCACTGGCGGGAGGACGGGCGGGGAGCTGTTTTTT. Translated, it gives CASTGGRTGGELFF.

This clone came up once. The CDR3 reads CASRSTAAHYEQYF. The CDR3 DNA sequence: TGTGCCTCACGATCGACAGCAGCCCACTACGAGCAGTACTTC. The chain has TRBV3-1 (or the pseudogene TRBV3-2) and TRBJ2-7; perhaps TRBD1 as D (5 bases). V lost 11 bases and J lost 3, with 20 bases in between. The CDR3 contains 14 residues. The germline V gene encodes CDR1 LGHDT and CDR2 YNNKEL (reference sequence).

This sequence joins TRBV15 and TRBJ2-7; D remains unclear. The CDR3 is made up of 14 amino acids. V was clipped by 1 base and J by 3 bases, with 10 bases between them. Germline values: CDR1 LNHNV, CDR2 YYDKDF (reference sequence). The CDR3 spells CATSRGGSSYEQYF. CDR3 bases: TGTGCCACCAGCAGAGGTGGTAGTAGCTACGAGCAGTACTTC.